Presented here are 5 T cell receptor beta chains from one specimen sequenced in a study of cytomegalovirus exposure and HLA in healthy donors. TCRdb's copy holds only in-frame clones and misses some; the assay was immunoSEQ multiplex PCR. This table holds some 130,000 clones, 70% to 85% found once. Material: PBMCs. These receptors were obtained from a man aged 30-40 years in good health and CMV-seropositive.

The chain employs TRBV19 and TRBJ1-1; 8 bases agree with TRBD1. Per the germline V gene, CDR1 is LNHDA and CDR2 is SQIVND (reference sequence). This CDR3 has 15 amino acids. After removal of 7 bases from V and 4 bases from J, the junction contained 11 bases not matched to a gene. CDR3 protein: CASIPPGGEGTEAFF. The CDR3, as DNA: TGTGCCAGTATCCCTCCAGGGGGCGAGGGCACTGAAGCTTTCTTT.

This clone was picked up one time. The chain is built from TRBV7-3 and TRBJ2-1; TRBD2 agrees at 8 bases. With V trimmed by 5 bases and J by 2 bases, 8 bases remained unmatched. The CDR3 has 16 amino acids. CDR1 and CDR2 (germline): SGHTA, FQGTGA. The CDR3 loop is CASSTHGGGTYNEQFF. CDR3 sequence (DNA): TGTGCCAGCAGCACACACGGGGGGGGCACCTACAATGAGCAGTTCTTC. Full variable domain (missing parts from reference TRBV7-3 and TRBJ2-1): GAGVSQTPSNKVTEKGKYVELRCDPISGHTALYWYRQSLGQGPEFLIYFQGTGAADDSGLPNDRFFAVRPEGSVSTLKIQRTERGDSAVYLCASSTHGGGTYNEQFFGPGTRLTVL.

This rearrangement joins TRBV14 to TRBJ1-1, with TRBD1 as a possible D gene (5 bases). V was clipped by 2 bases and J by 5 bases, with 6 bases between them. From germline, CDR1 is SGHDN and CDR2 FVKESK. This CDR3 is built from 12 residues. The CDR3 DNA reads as TGTGCCAGCAGCCAACAGGGAACTGAAGCTTTCTTT. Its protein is CASSQQGTEAFF.

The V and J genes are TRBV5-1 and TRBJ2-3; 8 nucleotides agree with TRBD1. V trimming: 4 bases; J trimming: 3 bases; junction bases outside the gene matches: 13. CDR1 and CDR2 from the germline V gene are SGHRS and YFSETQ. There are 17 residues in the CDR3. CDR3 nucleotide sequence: TGCGCCAGCAGCCCCTTCCTCGGGACAGGTTTGACAGATACGCAGTATTTT. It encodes CASSPFLGTGLTDTQYF. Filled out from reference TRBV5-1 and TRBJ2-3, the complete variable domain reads KAGVTQTPRYLIKTRGQQVTLSCSPISGHRSVSWYQQTPGQGLQFLFEYFSETQRNKGNFPGRFSGRQFSNSRSEMNVSTLELGDSALYLCASSPFLGTGLTDTQYFGPGTRLTVL.

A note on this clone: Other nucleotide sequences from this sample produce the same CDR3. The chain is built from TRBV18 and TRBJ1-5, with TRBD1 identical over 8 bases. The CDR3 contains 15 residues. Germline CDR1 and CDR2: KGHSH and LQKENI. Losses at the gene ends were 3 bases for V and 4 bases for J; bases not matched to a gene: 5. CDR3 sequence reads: CASSPDRGGNQPQHF. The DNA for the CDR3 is TGTGCCAGCTCACCCGACAGGGGCGGGAATCAGCCCCAGCATTTT.